Presented here are 24 T cell receptor beta chains from one specimen sequenced in a study of blood T cell repertoires in COVID-19. Clones were read by immunoSEQ multiplex PCR, and TCRdb kept only the in-frame ones, dropping some. The sample includes fewer than 250,000 clones, 90% of them seen just once. The source material was PBMCs or T cells enriched from blood (not recorded which). Receptor source: a man aged 30 to 45 who had been exposed to COVID-19.

The genes are TRBV27 and TRBJ1-5, with 9 bases aligning to TRBD1. The CDR3 has 15 residues. Trimming removed 3 bases from V and 3 bases from J; junction bases left unmatched: 3. The germline CDR1 and CDR2 sequences are MNHEY and SMNVEV (reference sequence). CDR3 DNA: TGTGCCAGCAGTTTGGGGGACAGGGACAATCAGCCCCAGCATTTT. Its protein is CASSLGDRDNQPQHF.

The chain recombines TRBV5-1 with TRBJ2-5; tentative D call: TRBD2 (5 bases). The CDR3 length is 17 residues. The germline V and J ends were trimmed by 1 base and 5 bases, with 21 bases remaining between them. Looked up from germline, CDR1 is SGHRS and CDR2 is YFSETQ. The CDR3 DNA reads as TGCGCCAGCAGCTTGCCTGAGAGGAGCGAGGGCGGGGAGACCCAGTACTTC. As protein: CASSLPERSEGGETQYF.

The rearrangement uses TRBV11-2 and TRBJ2-7, with 8 positions matching TRBD2. After removal of 8 bases from V and 1 base from J, the junction contained 16 bases not matched to a gene. CDR1 is SGHAT, CDR2 FQNNGV, per germline. CDR3 length equals 17 residues. The CDR3, as DNA: TGTGCCAGCGCCCCTTTTCTAAGCGGGGGCCCTTCCTACGAGCAGTACTTC. This sequence encodes CASAPFLSGGPSYEQYF.

CDR3: CASSQTGRLFF. The DNA of the CDR3 is TGTGCCAGCAGCCAGACAGGGAGACTGTTTTTT. The gene calls are TRBV13 and TRBJ1-4; the match to TRBD1 covers 7 bases. In germline, CDR1 is PRHDT, CDR2 FYEKMQ (reference sequence). Trimming removed 5 bases from V and 13 bases from J; junction bases left unmatched: 4. The length of the CDR3 is 11 residues.

V is TRBV18 and J is TRBJ2-5, with TRBD2 identical over 10 bases. The CDR3 is made up of 15 amino acids. The J segment lost 5 bases and the V segment lost 2 bases, leaving 5 bases of the junction unmatched. Per germline, CDR1 KGHSH and CDR2 LQKENI. CDR3 in amino acids: CASSPAAGGLETQYF. Here the CDR3 DNA reads TGTGCCAGCTCACCAGCAGCGGGGGGGCTGGAGACCCAGTACTTC.

V gene TRBV11-2 combines with J gene TRBJ1-3, with D unclear. The germline V gene encodes CDR1 SGHAT and CDR2 FQNNGV. The germline V and J ends were trimmed by 5 bases and 7 bases, with 12 bases remaining between them. CDR3 length: 13 amino acids. CDR3 sequence reads: CASSPWAGNTIYF. Written as DNA, the CDR3 is TGTGCCAGCAGCCCCTGGGCGGGGAACACCATATATTTT.

The rearrangement uses TRBV10-1 and TRBJ1-1, with D possibly TRBD1 on 6 matching bases. The V gene's germline CDR1 is WNHNN and CDR2 SYGVQD (reference sequence). The CDR3 loop spans 13 amino acids. V lost 3 bases and J lost 5, with 10 bases in between. CDR3: CASSEQGNTEAFF. CDR3 nucleotide sequence: TGCGCCAGCAGTGAACAGGGAAATACTGAAGCTTTCTTT.

By share, this clone counts as medium-sized. Here the CDR3 reads CASSSRTSGVRNEQFF. In DNA, the CDR3 is TGTGCCAGCAGCTCCAGGACTAGCGGGGTCCGCAATGAGCAGTTCTTC. The genes are TRBV9 and TRBJ2-1; 12 nucleotides match TRBD2. This CDR3 spans 16 amino acids. The V gene end was trimmed by 4 bases and the J gene end by 6 bases; junction bases not matched to a gene: 8. Germline loops: CDR1 SGDLS, CDR2 YYNGEE.

This clone was detected a few times. The J gene is TRBJ2-3, the V gene TRBV21-1; TRBD2 was called by the table and not checked on the DNA. TRBV21-1 is flagged as a pseudogene. The CDR3 loop spans 12 amino acids. CDR3 coding DNA: TGTGCCAGCAGCGACCAAGCGGATACGCAGTATTTT. This translates into CASSDQADTQYF.

This chain links TRBV9 with TRBJ1-4; a possible D gene is TRBD1 (5 bases). CDR3 size: 16 residues. V was clipped by 3 bases and J by 0 bases, with 12 bases between them. Germline assignment: CDR1 SGDLS and CDR2 YYNGEE. In nucleotides, the CDR3 is TGTGCCAGCAGCGCCCCCGGGGGAGCAACTAATGAAAAACTGTTTTTT. Protein sequence: CASSAPGGATNEKLFF.

This rearrangement joins TRBV12-5 to TRBJ1-1; TRBD1 matches at 8 bases. Germline V gives CDR1 LGHNT, CDR2 FRNRAP. Unmatched junction bases numbered 4, after V lost 2 bases and J lost 5 bases. CDR3 length: 14 amino acids. The CDR3 nucleotides are TGTGCTAGTGGTTTGACACAGGGGGAAACTGAAGCTTTCTTT. Protein product: CASGLTQGETEAFF.

The CDR3 spells CASTDRFMKETQYF. In DNA, the CDR3 is TGTGCCAGTACGGACAGGTTCATGAAAGAGACCCAGTACTTC. This sequence joins TRBV28 and TRBJ2-5; 7 bases agree with TRBD1. CDR3 length: 14 residues. The junction had 10 bases not matched to a gene; V was cut back by 9 bases and J by 3 bases. CDR1 and CDR2 (germline): MDHEN, SYDVKM.

About this clone: Germline and junction disagree at one end, which may indicate a read error. J is TRBJ2-3 and V is TRBV5-6; D might be TRBD1 or TRBD2, each matching 6 bases. There are 14 residues in the CDR3. Germline V lookup: CDR1 SGHDT, CDR2 YYEEEE. This CDR3 reads CASSLGGPTDTQYF. CDR3 nucleotide sequence: TGTGCCAGCAGTTTGGGGGGCCCGACAGATACGCAGTATTTT.

This chain links TRBV11-3 with TRBJ2-3; D is ambiguous. The germline CDR1 and CDR2 sequences are SGHNT and YENEEA. V shed 0 bases and J shed 0 bases, with 10 bases lying between them. CDR3 length equals 16 residues. CDR3 in amino acids: CASSLEGDASTDTQYF. The CDR3 DNA is TGTGCCAGCAGCTTAGAAGGAGACGCTAGCACAGATACGCAGTATTTT.

The chain is built from TRBV28 and TRBJ1-5; no reliable D call. Trimming cost V 2 bases and J 5 bases, with 16 bases left between them. The CDR3 length is 16 residues. From germline, CDR1 is MDHEN and CDR2 SYDVKM. The CDR3 here is CASSLVGHREYQPQHF. CDR3 DNA: TGTGCCAGCAGTTTAGTAGGCCACAGAGAATATCAGCCCCAGCATTTT.

This clone occurred a few times. V is TRBV30 and J is TRBJ2-3; 9 bases are shared with TRBD2. The CDR3 runs to 16 residues. Germline V gene sequence: CDR1 GTSNPN, CDR2 SVGIG (reference sequence). After removal of 4 bases from V and 2 bases from J, the junction contained 10 bases not matched to a gene. The CDR3 protein is CAWTRKRLADTDTQYF. The CDR3 DNA sequence: TGTGCCTGGACGAGGAAGAGACTAGCGGACACAGATACGCAGTATTTT. The complete variable domain, with remaining parts taken from reference TRBV30 and TRBJ2-3, reads SQTIHQWPATLVQPVGSPLSLECTVEGTSNPNLYWYRQAAGRGLQLLFYSVGIGQISSEVPQNLSASRPQDRQFILSSKKLLLSDSGFYLCAWTRKRLADTDTQYFGPGTRLTVL.

The genes are TRBV25-1 and TRBJ2-1; perhaps TRBD2 as D (6 bases). V lost 1 base and J lost 6, with 16 bases in between. Germline assignment: CDR1 MGHDK and CDR2 SYGVNS. The CDR3 loop spans 16 amino acids. In nucleotides, the CDR3 is TGTGCCAGCAGTGAATTGGGGTCAGGGAGGTTCAATGAGCAGTTCTTC. Its protein is CASSELGSGRFNEQFF.

J is TRBJ1-1 and V is TRBV3-1 (or the pseudogene TRBV3-2), with 7 bases matching TRBD1. Per germline, CDR1 LGHDT and CDR2 YNNKEL (reference sequence). The junction had 6 bases not matched to a gene; V was cut back by 4 bases and J by 7 bases. This CDR3 comprises 13 residues. CDR3 region: CASSPGQVIEAFF. As DNA, the CDR3 is TGTGCCAGCAGCCCCGGACAGGTCATTGAAGCTTTCTTT.

The J gene is TRBJ1-1, the V gene TRBV9, with no clear D. CDR1 SGDLS and CDR2 YYNGEE come from the germline V gene. The CDR3 is made up of 12 amino acids. Trimming shortened V by 0 bases and J by 6 bases, and 6 bases separated the two germline ends. This chain's CDR3 is CASSVGRAEAFF. The CDR3 DNA reads as TGTGCCAGCAGCGTAGGACGGGCTGAAGCTTTCTTT.

V gene TRBV5-6 combines with J gene TRBJ1-5; 7 positions match TRBD1. The CDR3 extends over 18 amino acids. J gave up 4 bases and V 4 bases, and 17 bases lay outside the gene matches. Germline values: CDR1 SGHDT, CDR2 YYEEEE. CDR3 loop: CASSQGGWGVLGNQPQHF. CDR3 nucleotides: TGTGCCAGCAGCCAGGGGGGCTGGGGGGTCCTAGGGAATCAGCCCCAGCATTTT.

The chain carries TRBV7-2 and TRBJ2-3; 12 bases are a match to TRBD2. With 5 bases clipped from V and 4 bases from J, the junction kept 7 bases outside the gene matches. Per the germline V gene, CDR1 is SGHTA and CDR2 is FQGNSA. The CDR3 consists of 16 residues. Here the CDR3 DNA reads TGTGCCAGCAGCCGTACACTAGCGGGGGGCCCAGATACGCAGTATTTT. Translating it yields CASSRTLAGGPDTQYF.

The V and J genes are TRBV25-1 and TRBJ1-3; D may be TRBD1 (5 bases). V gave up 3 bases and J gave up 0 bases, with 15 bases separating them. The CDR3 has 17 amino acids. The germline gives CDR1 MGHDK, CDR2 SYGVNS. The CDR3 loop reads CASSDARGAPSGNTIYF. The DNA for the CDR3 is TGTGCCAGCAGTGATGCGCGCGGGGCGCCCTCTGGAAACACCATATATTTT. The entire variable domain, with the rest obtained from reference TRBV25-1 and TRBJ1-3, is as follows: EADIYQTPRYLVIGTGKKITLECSQTMGHDKMYWYQQDPGMELHLIHYSYGVNSTEKGDLSSESTVSRIRTEHFPLTLESARPSHTSQYLCASSDARGAPSGNTIYFGEGSWLTVV.

This clone was picked up one time. This chain joins TRBV27 and TRBJ2-1, with 8 bases that match TRBD2. Trimming took 7 bases from V and 7 from J; bases not matched to a gene: 15. CDR3 length: 16 residues. CDR1 is MNHEY, CDR2 SMNVEV, per germline (reference sequence). For the CDR3, the DNA is TGTGCCAGCACTAAACGAGGGCGCGGGGGGTGGAATGAGCAGTTCTTC. It yields the protein CASTKRGRGGWNEQFF.

The chain joins TRBV6-5 to TRBJ1-2; weak D call: TRBD1 (5 bases). Germline CDR1 and CDR2: MNHEY and SVGAGI. This CDR3 contains 13 residues. V was trimmed by 8 bases and J by 5 bases, leaving 15 bases between them. The CDR3 sequence is CASAPSSGYGYTF. CDR3 nucleotide sequence: TGTGCCAGCGCCCCTTCCTCAGGGTATGGCTACACCTTC.